The T cell receptor beta chain described here comes from a study of T cell clones after liver transplantation. Assay: immunoSEQ multiplex PCR; the TCRdb copy retains only in-frame clones and omits some. The profile covers about 51,000 clones, with approximately 71% appearing a single time and about 10% taken by the ten largest. CDR1 WNHNN and CDR2 SYGVQD come from the germline V gene (reference sequence). V was trimmed by 4 bases and J by 3 bases, leaving 13 bases between them. CDR3 size: 15 residues. This chain uses TRBV10-1 with TRBJ1-5, with a tentative D call TRBD1 (5 bases). The sequenced sample was CD4+ T cells from blood, obtained around 54 months after liver transplant. This TCR derives from a human patient who received a liver transplant. Some of the T cells may derive from the graft donor. CDR3 protein: CASSGRWGSNQPQHF. The CDR3 nucleotides read TGCGCCAGCAGTGGACGGTGGGGGTCCAATCAGCCCCAGCATTTT.